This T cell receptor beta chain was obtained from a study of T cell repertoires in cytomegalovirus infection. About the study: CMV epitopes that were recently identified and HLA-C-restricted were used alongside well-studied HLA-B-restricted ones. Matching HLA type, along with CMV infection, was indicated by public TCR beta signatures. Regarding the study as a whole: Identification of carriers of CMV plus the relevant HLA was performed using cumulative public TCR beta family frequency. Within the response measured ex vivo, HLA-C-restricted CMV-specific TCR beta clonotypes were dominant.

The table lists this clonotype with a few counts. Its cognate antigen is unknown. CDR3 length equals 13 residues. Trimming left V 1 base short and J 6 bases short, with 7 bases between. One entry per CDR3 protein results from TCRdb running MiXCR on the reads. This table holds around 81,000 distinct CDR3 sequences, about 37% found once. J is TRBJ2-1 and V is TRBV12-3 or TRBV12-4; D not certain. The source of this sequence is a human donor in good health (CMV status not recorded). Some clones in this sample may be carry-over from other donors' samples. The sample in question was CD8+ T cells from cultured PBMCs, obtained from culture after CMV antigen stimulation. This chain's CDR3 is CASSLGSPNEQFF. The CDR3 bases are TGTGCCAGCAGTTTAGGTAGCCCCAATGAGCAGTTCTTC.